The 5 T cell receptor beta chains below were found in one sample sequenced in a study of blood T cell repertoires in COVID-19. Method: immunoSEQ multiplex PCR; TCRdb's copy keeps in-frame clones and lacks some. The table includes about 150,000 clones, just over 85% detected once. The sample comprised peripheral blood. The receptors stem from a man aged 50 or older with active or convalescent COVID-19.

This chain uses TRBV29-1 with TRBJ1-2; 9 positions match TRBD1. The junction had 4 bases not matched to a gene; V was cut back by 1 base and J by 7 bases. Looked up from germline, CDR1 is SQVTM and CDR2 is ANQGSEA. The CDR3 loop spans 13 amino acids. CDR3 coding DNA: TGCAGCGTTGAAGGCGGGACAGGGACTGGCTACACCTTC. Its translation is CSVEGGTGTGYTF.

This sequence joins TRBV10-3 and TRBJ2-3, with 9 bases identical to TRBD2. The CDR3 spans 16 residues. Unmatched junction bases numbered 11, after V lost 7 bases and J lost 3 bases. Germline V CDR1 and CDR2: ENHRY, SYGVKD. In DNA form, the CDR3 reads TGTGCCATCAATGGGGGTAGCGGGGGTTTGACAGATACGCAGTATTTT. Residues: CAINGGSGGLTDTQYF.

The CDR3 loop reads CASSPGGGYQPQHF. The CDR3 region has the DNA TGTGCCAGCAGTCCCGGCGGTGGGTATCAGCCCCAGCATTTT. The chain links TRBV6-6 to TRBJ1-5; D not certain. Trimming cost V 5 bases and J 5 bases, with 13 bases left between them. This CDR3 has 14 amino acids. Per the germline V gene, CDR1 is MNHNY and CDR2 is SVGAGI (reference sequence).

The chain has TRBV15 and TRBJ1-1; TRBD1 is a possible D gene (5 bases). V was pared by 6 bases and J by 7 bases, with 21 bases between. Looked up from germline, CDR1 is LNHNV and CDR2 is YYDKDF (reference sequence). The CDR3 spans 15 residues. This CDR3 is CATSGSDRFSLEAFF. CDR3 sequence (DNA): TGTGCCACCAGTGGATCCGACAGATTCTCCCTTGAAGCTTTCTTT.

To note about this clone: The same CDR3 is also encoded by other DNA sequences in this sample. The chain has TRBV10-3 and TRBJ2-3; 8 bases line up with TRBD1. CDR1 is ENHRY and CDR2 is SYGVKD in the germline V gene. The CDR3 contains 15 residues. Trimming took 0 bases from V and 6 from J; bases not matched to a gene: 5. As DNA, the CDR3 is TGTGCCATCAGTGAGTCGAGTCAGGGGGCCGATACGCAGTATTTT. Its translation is CAISESSQGADTQYF.